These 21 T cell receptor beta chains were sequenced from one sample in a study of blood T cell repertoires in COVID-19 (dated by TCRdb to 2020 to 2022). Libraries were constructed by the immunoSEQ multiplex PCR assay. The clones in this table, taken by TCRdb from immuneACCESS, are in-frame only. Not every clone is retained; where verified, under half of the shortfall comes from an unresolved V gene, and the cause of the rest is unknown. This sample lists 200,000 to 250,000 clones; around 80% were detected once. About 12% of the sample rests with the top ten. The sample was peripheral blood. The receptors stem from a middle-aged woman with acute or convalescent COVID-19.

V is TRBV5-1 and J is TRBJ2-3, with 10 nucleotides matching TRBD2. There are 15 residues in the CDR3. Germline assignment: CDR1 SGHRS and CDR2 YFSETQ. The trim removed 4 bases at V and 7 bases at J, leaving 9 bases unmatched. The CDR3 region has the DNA TGCGCCAGCAGCGCCCGGAGCGGGGGGGCCAATACGCAGTATTTT. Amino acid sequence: CASSARSGGANTQYF.

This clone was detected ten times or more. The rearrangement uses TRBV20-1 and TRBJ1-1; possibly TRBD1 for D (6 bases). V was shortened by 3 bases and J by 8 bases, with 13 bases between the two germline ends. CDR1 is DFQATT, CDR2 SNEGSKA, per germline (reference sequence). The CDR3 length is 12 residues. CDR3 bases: TGCAGTGCTAGTGGGGACACGTTGGAAGCTTTCTTT. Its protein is CSASGDTLEAFF.

The CDR3 DNA sequence: TGTGCCAGCAGCGGAGGGAAAGCGGGGGTGTTCTACAATGAGCAGTTCTTC. This codes for CASSGGKAGVFYNEQFF. The J gene is TRBJ2-1, the V gene TRBV14, with 8 bases lining up with TRBD2. With V trimmed by 5 bases and J by 3 bases, 12 bases remained unmatched. CDR3 length equals 17 residues. The germline V gene encodes CDR1 SGHDN and CDR2 FVKESK. The full variable domain, completed using reference TRBV14 and TRBJ2-1, is EAGVTQFPSHSVIEKGQTVTLRCDPISGHDNLYWYRRVMGKEIKFLLHFVKESKQDESGMPNNRFLAERTGGTYSTLKVQPAELEDSGVYFCASSGGKAGVFYNEQFFGPGTRLTVL.

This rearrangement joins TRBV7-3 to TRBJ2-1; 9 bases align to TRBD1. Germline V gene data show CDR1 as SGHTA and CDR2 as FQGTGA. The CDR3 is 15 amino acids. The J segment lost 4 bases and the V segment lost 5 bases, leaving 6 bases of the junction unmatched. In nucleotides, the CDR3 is TGTGCCAGCAGCCTTGACAGGGGGGATTACAATGAGCAGTTCTTC. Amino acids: CASSLDRGDYNEQFF.

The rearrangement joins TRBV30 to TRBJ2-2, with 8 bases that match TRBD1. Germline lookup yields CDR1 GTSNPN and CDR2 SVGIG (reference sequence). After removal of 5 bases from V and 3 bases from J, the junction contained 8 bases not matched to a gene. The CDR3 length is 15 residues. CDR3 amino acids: CAWETGGPYTGELFF. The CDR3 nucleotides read TGTGCCTGGGAAACAGGGGGTCCGTACACCGGGGAGCTGTTTTTT.

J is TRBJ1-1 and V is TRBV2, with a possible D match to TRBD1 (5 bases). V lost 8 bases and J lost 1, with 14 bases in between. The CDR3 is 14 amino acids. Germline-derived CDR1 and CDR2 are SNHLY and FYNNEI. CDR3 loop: CASGRVPTNTEAFF. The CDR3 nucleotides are TGTGCCAGCGGCAGGGTACCGACGAACACTGAAGCTTTCTTT.

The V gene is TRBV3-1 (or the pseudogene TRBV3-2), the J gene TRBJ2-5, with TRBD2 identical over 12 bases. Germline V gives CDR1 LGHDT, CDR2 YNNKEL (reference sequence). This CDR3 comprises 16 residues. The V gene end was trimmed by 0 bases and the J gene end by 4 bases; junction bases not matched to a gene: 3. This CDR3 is CASSQELAGGRETQYF. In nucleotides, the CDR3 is TGTGCCAGCAGCCAAGAACTAGCGGGAGGCCGAGAGACCCAGTACTTC.

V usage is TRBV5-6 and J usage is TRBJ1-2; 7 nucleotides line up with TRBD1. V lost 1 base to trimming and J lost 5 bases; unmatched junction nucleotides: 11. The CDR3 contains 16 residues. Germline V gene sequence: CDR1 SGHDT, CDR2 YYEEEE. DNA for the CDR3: TGTGCCAGCAGCTTGCTAGCTACCGGGACAGCTTATGGCTACACCTTC. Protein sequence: CASSLLATGTAYGYTF.

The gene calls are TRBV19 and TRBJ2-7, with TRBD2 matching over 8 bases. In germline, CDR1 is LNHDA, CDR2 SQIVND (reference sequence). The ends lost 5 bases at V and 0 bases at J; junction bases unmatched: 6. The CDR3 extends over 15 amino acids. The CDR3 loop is CASSVIAGSSYEQYF. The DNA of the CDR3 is TGTGCCAGTAGTGTAATAGCGGGGAGCTCCTACGAGCAGTACTTC. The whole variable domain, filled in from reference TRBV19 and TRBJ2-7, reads DGGITQSPKYLFRKEGQNVTLSCEQNLNHDAMYWYRQDPGQGLRLIYYSQIVNDFQKGDIAEGYSVSREKKESFPLTVTSAQKNPTAFYLCASSVIAGSSYEQYFGPGTRLTVT.

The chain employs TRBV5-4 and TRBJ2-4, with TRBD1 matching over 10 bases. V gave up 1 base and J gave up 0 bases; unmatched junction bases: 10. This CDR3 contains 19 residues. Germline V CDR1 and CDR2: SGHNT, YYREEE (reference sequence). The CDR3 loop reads CASSLFEDRGYLAKNIQYF. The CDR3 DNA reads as TGTGCCAGCAGCTTGTTCGAGGACAGGGGGTACCTAGCCAAAAACATTCAGTACTTC.

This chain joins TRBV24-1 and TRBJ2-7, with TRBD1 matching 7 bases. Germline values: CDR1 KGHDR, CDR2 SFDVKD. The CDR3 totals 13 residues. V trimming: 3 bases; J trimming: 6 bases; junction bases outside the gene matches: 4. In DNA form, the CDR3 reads TGTGCCACCAGTGATGAGGACAGGCGCGAGCAGTACTTC. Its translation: CATSDEDRREQYF.

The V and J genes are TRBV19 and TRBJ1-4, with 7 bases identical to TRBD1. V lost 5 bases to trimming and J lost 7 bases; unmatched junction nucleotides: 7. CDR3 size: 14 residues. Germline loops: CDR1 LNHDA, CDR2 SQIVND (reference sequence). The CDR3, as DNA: TGTGCCAGTAGTCCGGGACAGACGGTTGAAAAACTGTTTTTT. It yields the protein CASSPGQTVEKLFF.

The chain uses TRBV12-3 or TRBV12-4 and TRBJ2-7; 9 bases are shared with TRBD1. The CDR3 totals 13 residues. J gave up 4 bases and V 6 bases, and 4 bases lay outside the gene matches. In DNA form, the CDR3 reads TGTGCCAGCAGAGGGACAGGGTTATACGAGCAGTACTTC. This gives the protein CASRGTGLYEQYF.

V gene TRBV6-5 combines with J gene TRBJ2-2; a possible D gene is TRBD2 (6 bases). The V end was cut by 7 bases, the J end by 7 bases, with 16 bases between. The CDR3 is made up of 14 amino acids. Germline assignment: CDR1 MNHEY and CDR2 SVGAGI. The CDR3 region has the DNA TGTGCCAGCACCCTCCAAGCGGGCGTCGGGGAGCTGTTTTTT. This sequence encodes CASTLQAGVGELFF.

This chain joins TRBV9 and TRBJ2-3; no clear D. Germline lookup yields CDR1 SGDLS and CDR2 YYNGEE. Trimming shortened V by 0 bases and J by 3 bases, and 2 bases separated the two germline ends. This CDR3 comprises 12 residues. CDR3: CASSVVTDTQYF. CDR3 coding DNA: TGTGCCAGCAGCGTAGTAACAGATACGCAGTATTTT.

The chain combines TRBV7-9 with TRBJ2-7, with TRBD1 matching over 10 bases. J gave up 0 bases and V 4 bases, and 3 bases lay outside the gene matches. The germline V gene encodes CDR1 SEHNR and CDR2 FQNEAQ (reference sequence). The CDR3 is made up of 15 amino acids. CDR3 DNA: TGTGCCAGCAGCTCAGGACAGGGGGTCTCCTACGAGCAGTACTTC. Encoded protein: CASSSGQGVSYEQYF.

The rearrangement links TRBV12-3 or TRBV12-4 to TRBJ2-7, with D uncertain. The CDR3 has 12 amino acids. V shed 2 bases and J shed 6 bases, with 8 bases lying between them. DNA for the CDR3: TGTGCCAGCAGTTTAATAGCCTCCGAGCAGTACTTC. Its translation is CASSLIASEQYF.

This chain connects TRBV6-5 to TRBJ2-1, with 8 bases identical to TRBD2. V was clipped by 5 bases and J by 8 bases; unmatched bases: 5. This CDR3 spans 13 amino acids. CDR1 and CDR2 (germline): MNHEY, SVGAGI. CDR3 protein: CASSKGLEDEQFF. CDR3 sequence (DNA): TGTGCCAGCAGTAAGGGACTAGAGGATGAGCAGTTCTTC.

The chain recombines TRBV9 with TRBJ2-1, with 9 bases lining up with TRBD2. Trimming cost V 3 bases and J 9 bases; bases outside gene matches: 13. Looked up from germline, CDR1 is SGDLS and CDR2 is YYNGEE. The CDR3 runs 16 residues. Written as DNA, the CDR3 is TGTGCCAGCAGCGCTCCCGCGGGGGGGCCTCACGGTGAGCAGTTCTTC. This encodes CASSAPAGGPHGEQFF.

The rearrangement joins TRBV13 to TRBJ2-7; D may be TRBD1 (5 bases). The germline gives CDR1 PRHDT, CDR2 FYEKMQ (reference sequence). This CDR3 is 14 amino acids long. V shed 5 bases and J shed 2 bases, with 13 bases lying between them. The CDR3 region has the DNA TGTGCCAGCAGCCCAAACGACAGAACCTACGAGCAGTACTTC. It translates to CASSPNDRTYEQYF.

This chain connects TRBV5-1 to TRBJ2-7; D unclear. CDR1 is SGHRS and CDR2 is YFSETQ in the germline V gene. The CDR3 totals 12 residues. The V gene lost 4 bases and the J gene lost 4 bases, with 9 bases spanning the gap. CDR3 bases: TGCGCCAGCAGCCCCACGGGTTACGAGCAGTACTTC. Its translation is CASSPTGYEQYF.